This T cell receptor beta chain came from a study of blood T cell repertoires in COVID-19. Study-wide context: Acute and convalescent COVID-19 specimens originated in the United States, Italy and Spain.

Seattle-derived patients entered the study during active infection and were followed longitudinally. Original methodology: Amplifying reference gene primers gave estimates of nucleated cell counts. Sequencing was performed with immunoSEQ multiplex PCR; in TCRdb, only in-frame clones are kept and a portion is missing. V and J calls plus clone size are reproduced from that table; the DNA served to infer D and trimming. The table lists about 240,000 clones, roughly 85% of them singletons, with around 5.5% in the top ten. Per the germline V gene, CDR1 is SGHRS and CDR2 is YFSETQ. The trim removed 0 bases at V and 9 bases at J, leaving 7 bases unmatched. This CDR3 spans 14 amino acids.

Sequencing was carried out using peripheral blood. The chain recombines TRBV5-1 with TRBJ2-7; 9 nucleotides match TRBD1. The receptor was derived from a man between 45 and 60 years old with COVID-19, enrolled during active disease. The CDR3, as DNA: TGCGCCAGCAGCTTGGGGGACAGGGTCTCTGGGCAGTACTTC. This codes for CASSLGDRVSGQYF. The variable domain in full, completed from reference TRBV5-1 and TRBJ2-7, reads KAGVTQTPRYLIKTRGQQVTLSCSPISGHRSVSWYQQTPGQGLQFLFEYFSETQRNKGNFPGRFSGRQFSNSRSEMNVSTLELGDSALYLCASSLGDRVSGQYFGPGTRLTVT.